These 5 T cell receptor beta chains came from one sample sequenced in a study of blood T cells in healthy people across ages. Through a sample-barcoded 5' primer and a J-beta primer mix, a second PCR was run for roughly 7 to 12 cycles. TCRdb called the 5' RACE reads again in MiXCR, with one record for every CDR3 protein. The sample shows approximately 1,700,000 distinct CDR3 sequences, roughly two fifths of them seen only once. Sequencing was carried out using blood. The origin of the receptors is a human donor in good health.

This CDR3 is CAISVVGGTTDTQYF. The CDR3 nucleotides are TGTGCCATCAGTGTGGTCGGGGGGACCACAGATACGCAGTATTTT. This chain links TRBV10-3 with TRBJ2-3, with 7 bases fitting TRBD2. CDR1 and CDR2 (germline): ENHRY, SYGVKD. The J segment lost 2 bases and the V segment lost 4 bases, leaving 6 bases of the junction unmatched. The CDR3 is made up of 15 amino acids.

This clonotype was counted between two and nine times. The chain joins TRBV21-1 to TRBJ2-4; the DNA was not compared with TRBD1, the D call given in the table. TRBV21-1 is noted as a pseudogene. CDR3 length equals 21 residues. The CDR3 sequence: CASSKARKGQFPELAKNIQYF. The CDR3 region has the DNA TGTGCCAGCAGCAAAGCGCGTAAGGGACAGTTCCCAGAACTAGCCAAAAACATTCAGTACTTC.

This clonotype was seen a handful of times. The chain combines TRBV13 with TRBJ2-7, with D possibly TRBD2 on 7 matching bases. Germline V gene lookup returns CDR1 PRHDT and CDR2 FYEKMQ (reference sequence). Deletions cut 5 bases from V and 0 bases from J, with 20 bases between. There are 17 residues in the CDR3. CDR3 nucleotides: TGTGCCAGCAGCCCCCTCTCCCGGGGGGCTAGCTCCTACGAGCAGTACTTC. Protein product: CASSPLSRGASSYEQYF. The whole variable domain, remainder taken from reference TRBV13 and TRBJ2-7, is AAGVIQSPRHLIKEKRETATLKCYPIPRHDTVYWYQQGPGQDPQFLISFYEKMQSDKGSIPDRFSAQQFSDYHSELNMSSLELGDSALYFCASSPLSRGASSYEQYFGPGTRLTVT.

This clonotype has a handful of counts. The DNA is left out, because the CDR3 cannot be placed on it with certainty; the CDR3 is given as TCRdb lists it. CDR3: CASSFGEGTPVFF. The chain couples TRBV12-3 or TRBV12-4 to TRBJ2-1; the table names TRBD2, a call not compared with the DNA. From its first to its last residue, the CDR3 has 13 amino acids.

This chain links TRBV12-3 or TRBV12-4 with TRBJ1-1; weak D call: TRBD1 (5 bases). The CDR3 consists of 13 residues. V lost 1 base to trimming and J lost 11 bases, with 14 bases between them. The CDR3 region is CASSLGYRSTAFF. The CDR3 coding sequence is TGTGCCAGCAGTTTAGGGTACAGGTCCACGGCTTTCTTT.